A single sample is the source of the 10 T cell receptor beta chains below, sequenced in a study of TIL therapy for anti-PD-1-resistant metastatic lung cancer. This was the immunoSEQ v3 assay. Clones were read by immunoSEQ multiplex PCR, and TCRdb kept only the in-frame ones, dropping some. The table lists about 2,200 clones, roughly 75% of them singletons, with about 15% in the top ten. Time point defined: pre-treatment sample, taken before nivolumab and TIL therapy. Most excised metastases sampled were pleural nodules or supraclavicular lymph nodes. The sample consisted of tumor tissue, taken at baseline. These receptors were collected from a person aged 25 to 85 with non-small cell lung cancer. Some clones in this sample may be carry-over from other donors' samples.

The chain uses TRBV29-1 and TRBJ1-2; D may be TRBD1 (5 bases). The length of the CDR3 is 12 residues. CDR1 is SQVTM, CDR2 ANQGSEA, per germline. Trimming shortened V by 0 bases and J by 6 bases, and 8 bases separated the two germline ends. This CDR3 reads CSVEDRGNGYTF. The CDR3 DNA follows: TGCAGCGTTGAAGACCGGGGGAATGGCTACACCTTC. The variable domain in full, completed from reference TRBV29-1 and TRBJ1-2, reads SAVISQKPSRDICQRGTSLTIQCQVDSQVTMMFWYRQQPGQSLTLIATANQGSEATYESGFVIDKFPISRPNLTFSTLTVSNMSPEDSSIYLCSVEDRGNGYTFGSGTRLTVV.

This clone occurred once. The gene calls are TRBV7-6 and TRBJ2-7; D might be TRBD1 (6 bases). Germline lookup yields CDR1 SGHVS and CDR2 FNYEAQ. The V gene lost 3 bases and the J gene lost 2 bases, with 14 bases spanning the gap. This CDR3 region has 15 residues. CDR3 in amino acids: CASSLGYRAPYEQYF. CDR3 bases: TGTGCCAGCAGCTTGGGTTACAGGGCCCCCTACGAGCAGTACTTC.

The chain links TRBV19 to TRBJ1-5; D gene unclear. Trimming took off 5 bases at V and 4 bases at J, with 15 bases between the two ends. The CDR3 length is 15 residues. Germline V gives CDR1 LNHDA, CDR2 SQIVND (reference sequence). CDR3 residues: CASSFILGFNQPQHF. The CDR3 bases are TGTGCCAGTAGTTTCATTTTGGGGTTTAATCAGCCCCAGCATTTT.

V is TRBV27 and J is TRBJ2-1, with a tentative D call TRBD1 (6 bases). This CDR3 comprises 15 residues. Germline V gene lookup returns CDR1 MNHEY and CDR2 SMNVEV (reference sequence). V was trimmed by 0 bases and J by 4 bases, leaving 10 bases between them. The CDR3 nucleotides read TGTGCCAGCAGTTTATCGACAGGATATTACAATGAGCAGTTCTTC. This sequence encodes CASSLSTGYYNEQFF.

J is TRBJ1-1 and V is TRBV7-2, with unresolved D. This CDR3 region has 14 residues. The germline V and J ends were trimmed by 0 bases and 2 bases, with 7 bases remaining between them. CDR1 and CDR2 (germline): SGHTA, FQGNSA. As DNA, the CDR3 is TGTGCCAGCAGCTTAGCGCTTGCCAACACTGAAGCTTTCTTT. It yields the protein CASSLALANTEAFF.

The CDR3 is CASSLYRSSFTGANVLTF. In nucleotides, the CDR3 is TGTGCCAGCAGCCTCTACAGGAGTTCCTTTACTGGGGCCAACGTCCTGACTTTC. The V gene is TRBV5-6, the J gene TRBJ2-6, with D possibly TRBD1 on 5 matching bases. CDR3 size: 18 residues. V lost 4 bases, J lost 2 bases, and 19 bases lay in between. Per the germline V gene, CDR1 is SGHDT and CDR2 is YYEEEE. The full variable domain, completed using reference TRBV5-6 and TRBJ2-6, is DAGVTQSPTHLIKTRGQQVTLRCSPKSGHDTVSWYQQALGQGPQFIFQYYEEEERQRGNFPDRFSGHQFPNYSSELNVNALLLGDSALYLCASSLYRSSFTGANVLTFGAGSRLTVL.

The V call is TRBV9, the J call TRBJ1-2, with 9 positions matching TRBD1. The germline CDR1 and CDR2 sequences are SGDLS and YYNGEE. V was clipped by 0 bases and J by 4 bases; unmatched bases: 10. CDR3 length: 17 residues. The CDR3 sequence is CASSVAPQGAGFYGYTF. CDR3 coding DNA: TGTGCCAGCAGCGTAGCCCCACAGGGGGCGGGCTTCTATGGCTACACCTTC.

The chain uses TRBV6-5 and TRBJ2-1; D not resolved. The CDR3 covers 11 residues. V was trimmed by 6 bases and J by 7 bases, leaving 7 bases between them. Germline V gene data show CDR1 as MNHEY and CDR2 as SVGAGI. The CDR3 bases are TGTGCCAGCAGGGACCTGAATGAGCAGTTCTTC. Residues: CASRDLNEQFF.

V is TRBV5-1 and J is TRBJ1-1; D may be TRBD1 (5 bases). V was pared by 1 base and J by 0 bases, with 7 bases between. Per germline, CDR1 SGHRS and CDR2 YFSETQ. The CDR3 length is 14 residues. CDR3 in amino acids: CASSLTGMNTEAFF. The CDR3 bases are TGCGCCAGCAGCTTGACAGGAATGAACACTGAAGCTTTCTTT. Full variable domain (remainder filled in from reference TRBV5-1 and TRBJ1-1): KAGVTQTPRYLIKTRGQQVTLSCSPISGHRSVSWYQQTPGQGLQFLFEYFSETQRNKGNFPGRFSGRQFSNSRSEMNVSTLELGDSALYLCASSLTGMNTEAFFGQGTRLTVV.

The CDR3 coding sequence is TGTGCCAGCAGCTCCCCCTTGGGGGTTACTGAAGCTTTCTTT. Its protein product is CASSSPLGVTEAFF. The genes are TRBV11-3 and TRBJ1-1; maybe TRBD1 (5 bases). Trimming took off 4 bases at V and 5 bases at J, with 14 bases between the two ends. The CDR3 totals 14 residues. CDR1 and CDR2 (germline): SGHNT, YENEEA.